The TCR beta chain described here comes from a study of blood T cell repertoires in COVID-19 (dated by TCRdb to between 2020 and 2021). Turning to the overall study: The collaborator samples originated in the United States, Italy and Spain and spanned the acute and convalescent phases of COVID-19. The material from the prospective study consisted of cDNA or gDNA derived from T cells, B-cell-depleted T cells, or PBMCs. The repertoires were released in a freely available public database meant as a resource for research on the immune response to SARS-CoV-2. Where HLA class I and class II types were available, the types were taken from metadata supplied by the sample provider, not from assay-based typing. Deeply sampled blood TCRbeta repertoires from subjects exposed to, actively infected with, or recovered from COVID-19 were included in the dataset. The samples were drawn from the first 160 participants of the ongoing ImmuneRACE study and from 1,254 subjects provided by 6 global collaborators. The sample metadata nearly always contained a de-identified subject ID, COVID-19 status, age in years and sex. Paper-wide results and their limitations: The quantity of clinical and demographic metadata differed by source and by participant and was supplied without curation.

Its CDR3 holds 14 amino acids, cysteine through phenylalanine. CDR3 DNA only is kept here, 42 bases in frame from base 1. V is pruned by 5 bases and J by 2 bases, leaving 5 bases of the junction without a gene match. According to the germline V gene, CDR1 reads MDHEN and CDR2 reads SYDVKM. A remark on this clone: The clone's antigen remains unknown. No clone much larger than this one lies a single base away; base qualities are absent.

TCRbeta CDR3 regions were amplified from genomic DNA using the immunoSEQ Assay, a bias-controlled multiplex PCR. The source study handled its data this way. Within the assay, amplification of reference gene primers was used to estimate how many nucleated cells each sample contained. Sequence reads were collapsed and filtered to measure the absolute abundance of every unique TCRbeta CDR3 rearrangement. For each sample, productive Simpson clonality was calculated as the square root of Simpson's diversity index over productive rearrangements. TCRdb holds this immuneACCESS table with in-frame rearrangements only. Some clones are missing; in checked studies, unresolved V genes explain under half, and the rest has no known cause. The DNA was the basis for D and trimming; V, J and clone size are from that table. A total of roughly 250,000 clones appear in this sample, around nine tenths of them only once. The leading ten clones occupy approximately 1.9% of the sample.

Participants in the prospective study were aged 18 to 89 years, lived in some 24 United States geographic areas, and enrolled through a virtual design. Cohort assignment in the prospective study relied on participant-reported clinical history from a screening survey and a study questionnaire. Recovered participants in ImmuneRACE Cohort 3 were defined as having two consecutive negative NP/OP PCR tests, clearance from a healthcare professional, or resolution of symptoms. In the prospective study, mobile phlebotomists collected whole blood, serum and a nasopharyngeal or oropharyngeal swab from each participant. Participants in the prospective study had the option to provide additional blood draws and questionnaires over a roughly 2-month period. Prospective study blood samples were shipped either frozen or at room temperature before DNA extraction.

Recombination connected TRBV28 to TRBJ1-2; a stretch of 7 junction bases matches TRBD1. Sequencing was performed on PBMCs or T cells enriched from blood (not recorded which). The receptor comes from a woman younger than 30 who had recovered from COVID-19. The DNA sequence is given as TGTGCCAGCAGTCAAGGGACAGAAAACTATGGCTACACCTTC. Translated, it reads CASSQGTENYGYTF.